Reported below is one TCR beta chain. V gave up 1 base and J gave up 4 bases; unmatched junction bases: 13. From germline, CDR1 is MGHRA and CDR2 YSYEKL. The CDR3 loop spans 20 amino acids. These data are taken from a study of cytomegalovirus exposure and HLA in healthy donors. Both 60 Vbeta primers and 13 Jbeta primers went into the PCR. The protocol was immunoSEQ multiplex PCR, while the TCRdb copy is restricted to in-frame clones and leaves out a portion. The table records 90,000 to 130,000 clones, 70% to 85% of them present only once. At sampling all donors were nominally healthy, likely with unrecorded immune exposures.

The chain joins TRBV4-1 to TRBJ2-2; 12 nucleotides align to TRBD2. Sample: PBMCs. The sequence derives from a young man in good health and CMV-seropositive. The CDR3 spells CASSQGRWLAGGPVTGELFF. DNA for the CDR3: TGCGCCAGCAGCCAAGGCCGATGGCTAGCGGGGGGGCCGGTCACCGGGGAGCTGTTTTTT.